The present T cell receptor (beta chain) was sequenced within a study of blood T cell repertoires in COVID-19. Background on the study: Donors in the United States, Italy and Spain gave samples during acute or convalescent COVID-19. Sample material is recorded as cDNA or gDNA derived from T cells, B-cell-depleted T cells, or PBMCs.

Trimming cost V 2 bases and J 7 bases; bases outside gene matches: 5. The CDR3 has 14 amino acids. CDR1 and CDR2 (germline): SGDLS, YYNGEE. Sequencing used immunoSEQ multiplex PCR; TCRdb keeps in-frame clones, though not all of them. This sample has 330,000 or so clones, with 88% found just once. V usage is TRBV9 and J usage is TRBJ2-1, with TRBD1 matching over 8 bases. Sequenced sample: PBMCs or T cells enriched from blood (not recorded which). The TCR originated in a woman aged 30 to 39 who had been exposed to COVID-19. Here the CDR3 reads CASSVTGGKNEQFF. The CDR3 DNA sequence: TGTGCCAGCAGCGTTACAGGGGGAAAAAATGAGCAGTTCTTC.